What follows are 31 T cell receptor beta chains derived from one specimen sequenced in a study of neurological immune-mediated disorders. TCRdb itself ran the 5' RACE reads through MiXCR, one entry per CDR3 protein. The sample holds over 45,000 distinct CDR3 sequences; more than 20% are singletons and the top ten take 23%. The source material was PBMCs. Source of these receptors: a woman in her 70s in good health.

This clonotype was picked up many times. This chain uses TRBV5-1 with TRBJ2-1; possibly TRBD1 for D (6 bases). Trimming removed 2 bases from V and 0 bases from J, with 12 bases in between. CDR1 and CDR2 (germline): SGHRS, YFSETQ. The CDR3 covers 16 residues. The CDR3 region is CASSFKGVDSYNEQFF. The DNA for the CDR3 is TGCGCCAGCAGCTTCAAGGGGGTTGACTCCTACAATGAGCAGTTCTTC.

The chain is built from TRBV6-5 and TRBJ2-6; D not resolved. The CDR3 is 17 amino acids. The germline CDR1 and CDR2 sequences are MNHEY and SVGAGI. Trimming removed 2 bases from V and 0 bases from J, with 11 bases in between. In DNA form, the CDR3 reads TGTGCCAGCAGTTACGAACAGTCCTCCTCTGGGGCCAACGTCCTGACTTTC. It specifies CASSYEQSSSGANVLTF.

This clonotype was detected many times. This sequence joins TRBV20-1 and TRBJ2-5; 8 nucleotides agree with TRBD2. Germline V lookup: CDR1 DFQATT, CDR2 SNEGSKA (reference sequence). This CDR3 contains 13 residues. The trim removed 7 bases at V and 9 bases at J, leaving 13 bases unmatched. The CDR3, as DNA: TGCAGTGAAGCCCGCGACCCGCGGGAGGCCCAGTACTTC. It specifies CSEARDPREAQYF.

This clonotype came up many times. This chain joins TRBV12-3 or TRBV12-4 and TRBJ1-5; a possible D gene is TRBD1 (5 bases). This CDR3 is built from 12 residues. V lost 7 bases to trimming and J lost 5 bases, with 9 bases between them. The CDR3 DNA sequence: TGTGCCAGCAAGTGGGGGTATCAGCCCCAGCATTTT. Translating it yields CASKWGYQPQHF.

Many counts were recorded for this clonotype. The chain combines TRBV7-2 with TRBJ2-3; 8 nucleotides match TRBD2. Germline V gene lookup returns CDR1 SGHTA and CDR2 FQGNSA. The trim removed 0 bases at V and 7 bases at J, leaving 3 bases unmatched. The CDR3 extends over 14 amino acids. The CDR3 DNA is TGTGCCAGCAGCTTAGCTACTAGCGGAAATACGCAGTATTTT. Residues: CASSLATSGNTQYF.

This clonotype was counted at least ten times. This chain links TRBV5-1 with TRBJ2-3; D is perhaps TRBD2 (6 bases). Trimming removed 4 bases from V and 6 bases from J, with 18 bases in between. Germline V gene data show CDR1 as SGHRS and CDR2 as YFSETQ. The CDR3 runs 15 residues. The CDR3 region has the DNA TGCGCCAGCAGCCCGATAAGCGGGCCCCCTGATACGCAGTATTTT. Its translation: CASSPISGPPDTQYF.

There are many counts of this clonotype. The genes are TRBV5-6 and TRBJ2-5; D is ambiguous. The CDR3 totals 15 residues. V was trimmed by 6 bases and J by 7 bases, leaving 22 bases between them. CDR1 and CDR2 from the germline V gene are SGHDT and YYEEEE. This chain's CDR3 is CASITIFPILVTQYF. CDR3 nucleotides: TGTGCCAGCATCACCATTTTTCCTATACTGGTGACCCAGTACTTC.

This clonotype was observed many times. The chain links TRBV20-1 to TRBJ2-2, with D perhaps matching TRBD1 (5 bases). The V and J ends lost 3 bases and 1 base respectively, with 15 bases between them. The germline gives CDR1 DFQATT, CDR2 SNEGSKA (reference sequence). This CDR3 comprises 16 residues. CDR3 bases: TGCAGTGCTAGGGGGCCCCGGGTGCGGAACACCGGGGAGCTGTTTTTT. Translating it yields CSARGPRVRNTGELFF.

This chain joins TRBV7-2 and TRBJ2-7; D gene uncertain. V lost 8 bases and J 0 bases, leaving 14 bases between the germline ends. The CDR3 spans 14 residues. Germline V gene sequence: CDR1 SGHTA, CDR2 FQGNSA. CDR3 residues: CASSKGIGSYEQYF. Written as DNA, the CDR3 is TGTGCCAGCTCGAAGGGAATCGGCTCCTACGAGCAGTACTTC.

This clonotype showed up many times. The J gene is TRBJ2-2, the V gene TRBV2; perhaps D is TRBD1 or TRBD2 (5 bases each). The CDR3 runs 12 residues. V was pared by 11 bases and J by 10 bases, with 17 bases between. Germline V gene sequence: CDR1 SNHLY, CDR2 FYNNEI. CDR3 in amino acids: CACEGLAQELFF. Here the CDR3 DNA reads TGTGCCTGCGAGGGGCTTGCCCAGGAGCTGTTTTTT.

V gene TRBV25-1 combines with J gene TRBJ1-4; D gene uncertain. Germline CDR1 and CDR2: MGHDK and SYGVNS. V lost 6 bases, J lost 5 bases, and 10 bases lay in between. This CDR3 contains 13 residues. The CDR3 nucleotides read TGTGCCAGCAGCCCGAGGTTCAATGAAAAACTGTTTTTT. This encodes CASSPRFNEKLFF. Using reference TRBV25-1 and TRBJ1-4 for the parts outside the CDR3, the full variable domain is EADIYQTPRYLVIGTGKKITLECSQTMGHDKMYWYQQDPGMELHLIHYSYGVNSTEKGDLSSESTVSRIRTEHFPLTLESARPSHTSQYLCASSPRFNEKLFFGSGTQLSVL.

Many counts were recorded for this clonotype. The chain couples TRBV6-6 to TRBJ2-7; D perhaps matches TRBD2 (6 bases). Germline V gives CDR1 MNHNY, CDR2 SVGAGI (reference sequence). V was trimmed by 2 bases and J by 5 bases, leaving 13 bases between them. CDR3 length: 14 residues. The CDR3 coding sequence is TGTGCCAGCAGTTACCGGGGACTGGTCGACGAGCAGTACTTC. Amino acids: CASSYRGLVDEQYF.

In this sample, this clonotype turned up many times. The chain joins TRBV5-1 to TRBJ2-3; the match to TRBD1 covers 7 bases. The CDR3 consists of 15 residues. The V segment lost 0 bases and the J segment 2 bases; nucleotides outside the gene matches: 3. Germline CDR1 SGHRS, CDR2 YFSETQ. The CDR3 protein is CASSLDRGPTDTQYF. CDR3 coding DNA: TGCGCCAGCAGCTTGGACAGGGGTCCCACAGATACGCAGTATTTT.

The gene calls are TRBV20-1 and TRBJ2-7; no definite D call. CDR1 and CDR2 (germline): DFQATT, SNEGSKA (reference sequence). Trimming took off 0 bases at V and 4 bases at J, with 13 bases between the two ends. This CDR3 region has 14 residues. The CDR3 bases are TGCAGTGCTAGAGACCCCGGTACGGTATACGAGCAGTACTTC. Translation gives CSARDPGTVYEQYF.

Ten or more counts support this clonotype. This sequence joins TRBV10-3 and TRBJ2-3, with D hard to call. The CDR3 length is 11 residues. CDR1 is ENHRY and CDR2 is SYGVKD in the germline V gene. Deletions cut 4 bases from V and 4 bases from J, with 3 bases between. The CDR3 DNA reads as TGTGCCATCAGTGTCGCAGATACGCAGTATTTT. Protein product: CAISVADTQYF.

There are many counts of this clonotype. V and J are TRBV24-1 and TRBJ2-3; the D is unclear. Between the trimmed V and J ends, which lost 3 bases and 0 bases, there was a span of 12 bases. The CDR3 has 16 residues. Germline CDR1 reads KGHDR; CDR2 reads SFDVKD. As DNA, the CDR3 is TGTGCCACCAGTGATCCCTCGGCGGCTAGCACAGATACGCAGTATTTT. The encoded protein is CATSDPSAASTDTQYF.

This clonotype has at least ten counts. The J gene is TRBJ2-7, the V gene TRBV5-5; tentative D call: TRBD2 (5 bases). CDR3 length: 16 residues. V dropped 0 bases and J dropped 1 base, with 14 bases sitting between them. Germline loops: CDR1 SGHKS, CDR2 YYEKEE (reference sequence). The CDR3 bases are TGTGCCAGCAGCTTGGGGGGTAGCGCCTTTTCCTACGAGCAGTACTTC. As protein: CASSLGGSAFSYEQYF.

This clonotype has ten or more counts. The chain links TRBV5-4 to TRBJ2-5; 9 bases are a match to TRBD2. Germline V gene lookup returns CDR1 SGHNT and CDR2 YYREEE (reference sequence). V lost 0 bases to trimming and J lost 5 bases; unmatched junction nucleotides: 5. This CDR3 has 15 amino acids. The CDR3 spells CASSLVLAGTETQYF. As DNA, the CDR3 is TGTGCCAGCAGCTTGGTTCTAGCGGGAACGGAGACCCAGTACTTC. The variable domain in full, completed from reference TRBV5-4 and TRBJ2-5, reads ETGVTQSPTHLIKTRGQQVTLRCSSQSGHNTVSWYQQALGQGPQFIFQYYREEENGRGNFPPRFSGLQFPNYSSELNVNALELDDSALYLCASSLVLAGTETQYFGPGTRLLVL.

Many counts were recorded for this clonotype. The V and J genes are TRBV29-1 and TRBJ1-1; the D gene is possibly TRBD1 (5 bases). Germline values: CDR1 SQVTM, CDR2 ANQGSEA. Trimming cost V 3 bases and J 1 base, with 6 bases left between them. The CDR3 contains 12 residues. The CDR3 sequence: CSVERGNTEAFF. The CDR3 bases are TGCAGCGTTGAGAGGGGGAACACTGAAGCTTTCTTT.

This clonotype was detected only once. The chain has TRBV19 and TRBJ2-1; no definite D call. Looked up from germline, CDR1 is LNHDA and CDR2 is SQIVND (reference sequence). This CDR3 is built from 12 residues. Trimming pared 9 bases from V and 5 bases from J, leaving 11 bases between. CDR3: CASSTGNNEQFF. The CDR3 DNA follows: TGTGCCAGCTCGACCGGAAACAATGAGCAGTTCTTC.

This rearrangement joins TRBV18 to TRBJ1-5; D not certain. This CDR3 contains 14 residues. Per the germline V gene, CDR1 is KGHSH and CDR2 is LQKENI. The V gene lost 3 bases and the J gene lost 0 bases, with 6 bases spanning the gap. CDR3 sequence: CASSPGNSNQPQHF. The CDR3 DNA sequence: TGTGCCAGCTCACCGGGAAATAGCAATCAGCCCCAGCATTTT.

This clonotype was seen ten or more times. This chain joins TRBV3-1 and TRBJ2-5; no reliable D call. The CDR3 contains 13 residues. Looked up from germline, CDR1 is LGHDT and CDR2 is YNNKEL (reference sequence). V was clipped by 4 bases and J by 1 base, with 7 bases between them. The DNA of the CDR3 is TGTGCCAGCAGCCGTGGCCCCCAAGAGACCCAGTACTTC. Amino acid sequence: CASSRGPQETQYF.

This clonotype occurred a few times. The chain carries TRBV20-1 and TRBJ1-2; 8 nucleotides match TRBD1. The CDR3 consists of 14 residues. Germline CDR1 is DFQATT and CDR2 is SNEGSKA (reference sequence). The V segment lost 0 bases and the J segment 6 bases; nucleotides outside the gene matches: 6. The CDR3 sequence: CSARDLGQGDGYTF. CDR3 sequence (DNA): TGCAGTGCTAGAGATTTAGGACAGGGCGATGGCTACACCTTC.

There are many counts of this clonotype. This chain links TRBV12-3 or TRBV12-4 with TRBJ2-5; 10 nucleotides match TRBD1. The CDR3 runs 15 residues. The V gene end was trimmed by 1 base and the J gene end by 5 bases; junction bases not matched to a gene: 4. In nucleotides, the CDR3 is TGTGCCAGCAGTTTAGGGACAGGGGGGGAGGAGACCCAGTACTTC. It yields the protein CASSLGTGGEETQYF.

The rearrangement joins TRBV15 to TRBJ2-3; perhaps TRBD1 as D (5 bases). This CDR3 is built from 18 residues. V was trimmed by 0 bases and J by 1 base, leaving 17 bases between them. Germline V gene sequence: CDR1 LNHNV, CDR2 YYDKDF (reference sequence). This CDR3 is CATSRDRGRGYGTDTQYF. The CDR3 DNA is TGTGCCACCAGCAGAGATAGGGGCCGAGGTTATGGCACAGATACGCAGTATTTT.

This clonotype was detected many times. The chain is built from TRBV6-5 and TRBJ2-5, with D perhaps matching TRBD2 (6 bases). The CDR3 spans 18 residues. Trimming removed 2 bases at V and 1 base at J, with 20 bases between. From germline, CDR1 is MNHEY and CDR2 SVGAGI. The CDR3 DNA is TGTGCCAGCAGTTACGTGGGGCCTAGCGATGACGTCCAAGAGACCCAGTACTTC. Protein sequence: CASSYVGPSDDVQETQYF.

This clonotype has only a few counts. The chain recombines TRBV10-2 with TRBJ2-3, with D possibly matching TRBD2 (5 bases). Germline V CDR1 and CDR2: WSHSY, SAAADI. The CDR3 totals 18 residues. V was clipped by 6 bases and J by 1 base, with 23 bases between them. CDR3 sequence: CASRPTEGLRMGTDTQYF. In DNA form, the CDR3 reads TGCGCCAGCAGGCCTACCGAAGGACTTCGGATGGGCACAGATACGCAGTATTTT.

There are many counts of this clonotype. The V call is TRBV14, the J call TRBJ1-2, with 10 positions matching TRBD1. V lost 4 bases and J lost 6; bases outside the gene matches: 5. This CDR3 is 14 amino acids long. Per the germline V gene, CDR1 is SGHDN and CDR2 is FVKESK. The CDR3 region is CASSRDRGPHGYTF. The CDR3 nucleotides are TGTGCCAGCAGCCGGGACAGGGGTCCCCATGGCTACACCTTC.

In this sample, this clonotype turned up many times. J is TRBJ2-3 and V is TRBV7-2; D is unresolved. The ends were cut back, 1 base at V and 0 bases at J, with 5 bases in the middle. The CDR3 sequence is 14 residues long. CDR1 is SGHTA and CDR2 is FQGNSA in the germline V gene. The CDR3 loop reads CASSLVSSTDTQYF. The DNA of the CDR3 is TGTGCCAGCAGCTTAGTTTCTAGCACAGATACGCAGTATTTT.

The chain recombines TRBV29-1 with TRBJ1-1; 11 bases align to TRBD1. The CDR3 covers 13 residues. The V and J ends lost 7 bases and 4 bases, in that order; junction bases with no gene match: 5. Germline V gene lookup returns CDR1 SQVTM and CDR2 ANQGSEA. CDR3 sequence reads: CSGKGQGGTEAFF. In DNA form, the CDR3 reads TGCAGCGGGAAGGGACAGGGGGGCACTGAAGCTTTCTTT.

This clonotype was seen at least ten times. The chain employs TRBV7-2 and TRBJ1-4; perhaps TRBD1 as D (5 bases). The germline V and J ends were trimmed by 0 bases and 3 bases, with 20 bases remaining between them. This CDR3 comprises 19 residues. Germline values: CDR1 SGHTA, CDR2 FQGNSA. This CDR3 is CASSLALRGRGGSNEKLFF. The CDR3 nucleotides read TGTGCCAGCAGCTTAGCGCTAAGGGGTCGGGGAGGTTCTAATGAAAAACTGTTTTTT.